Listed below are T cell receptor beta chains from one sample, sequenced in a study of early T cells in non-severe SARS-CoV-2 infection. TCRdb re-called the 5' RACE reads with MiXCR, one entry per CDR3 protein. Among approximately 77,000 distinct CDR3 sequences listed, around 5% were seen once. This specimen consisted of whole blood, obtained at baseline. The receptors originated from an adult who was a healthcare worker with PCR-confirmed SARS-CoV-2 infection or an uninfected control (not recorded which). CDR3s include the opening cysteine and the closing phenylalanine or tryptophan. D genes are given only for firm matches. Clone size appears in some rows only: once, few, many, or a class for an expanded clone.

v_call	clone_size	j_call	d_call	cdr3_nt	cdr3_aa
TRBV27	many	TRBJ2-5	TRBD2	TGTGCCAGCAGTCCCCTCTCTACGGGAGGGGGGGAGACCCAGTACTTC	CASSPLSTGGGETQYF
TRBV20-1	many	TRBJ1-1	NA	TGCAGTGCTAGAATGTCGGGCACGACCTCTGAAGCTTTCTTT	CSARMSGTTSEAFF
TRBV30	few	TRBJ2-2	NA	TGTGCCTGGAGTACAGACCAGAACACCGGGGAGCTGTTTTTT	CAWSTDQNTGELFF
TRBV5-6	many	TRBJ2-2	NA	TGTGCCAGCAGCGTTGTATACACCGGGGAGCTGTTTTTT	CASSVVYTGELFF
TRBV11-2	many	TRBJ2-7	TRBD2	TGTGCCAGCAGCCCCGGGACTAGCGACGAGCAGTACTTC	CASSPGTSDEQYF
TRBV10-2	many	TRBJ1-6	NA	TGCGCCAGCAGTGAGGGAGATAATTCACCCCTCCACTTT	CASSEGDNSPLHF
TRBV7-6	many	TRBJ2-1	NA	TGTGCCAGCAGCACCCGGACAGCCTCGGCCTACAATGAGCAGTTCTTC	CASSTRTASAYNEQFF
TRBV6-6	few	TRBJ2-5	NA	TGTGCCAGCAGTTACTCGAAAGGCCGGGGGGAGACCCAGTACTTC	CASSYSKGRGETQYF
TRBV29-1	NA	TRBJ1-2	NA	TGCAGCGTTGGAGGGGATGGCTACACCTTC	CSVGGDGYTF
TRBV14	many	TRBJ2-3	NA	TGTGCCAGCTGTCGCCGAGGGGAAGGCACAGATACGCAGTATTTT	CASCRRGEGTDTQYF
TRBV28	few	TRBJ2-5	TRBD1	TGTGCCAGCAGTCCTCGGTACAGGGGTAGACAAGAGACCCAGTACTTC	CASSPRYRGRQETQYF
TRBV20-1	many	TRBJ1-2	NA	TGCAGTGCTGAGGGGGGGGTGTATGGCTACACCTTC	CSAEGGVYGYTF
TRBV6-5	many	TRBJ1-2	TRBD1	TGTGCCAGCAGTTACACTGGACAGGGGGCTGGCTACACCTTC	CASSYTGQGAGYTF
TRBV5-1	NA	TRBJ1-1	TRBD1	TGCGCCAGCAGCTTGGCCGGACAGGGGCAGACTGAAGCTTTCTTT	CASSLAGQGQTEAFF
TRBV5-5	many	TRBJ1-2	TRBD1	TGTGCCAGCAGCTTGGAGCCGGGACAGGGGGCACATGGCTACACCTTC	CASSLEPGQGAHGYTF
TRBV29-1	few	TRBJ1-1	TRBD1	TGCAGCGTTGAAGATTGGGGGGGACAGGGTGGAACTGAAGCTTTCTTT	CSVEDWGGQGGTEAFF
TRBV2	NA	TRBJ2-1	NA	TGTGCCAGCAGTGAACTCGCGGGACCCTCGCGGAGCAAGTTCTTC	CASSELAGPSRSKFF
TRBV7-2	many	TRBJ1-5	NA	TGTGCCAGCAGCCCACAGGGTCGGAATCAGCCCCAGCATTTT	CASSPQGRNQPQHF
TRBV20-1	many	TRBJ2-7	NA	TGCAGTGCTAACCGGGACCCCCGTTCTGCCGAGCAGTACTTC	CSANRDPRSAEQYF
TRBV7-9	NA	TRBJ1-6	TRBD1	TGTGCCAGCAGCCCTTTCGACAGGGCGGGTTCACCCCTCCACTTT	CASSPFDRAGSPLHF
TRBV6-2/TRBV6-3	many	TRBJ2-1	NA	TGTGCCAGCAATGTCCGGAGTCAACCCTACAATGAGCAGTTCTTC	CASNVRSQPYNEQFF
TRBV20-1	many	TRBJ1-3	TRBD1	TGCAGTGCACGAGTACGACACAGGGGATCTGGAAACACCATATATTTT	CSARVRHRGSGNTIYF
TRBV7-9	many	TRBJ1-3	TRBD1	TGTGCCAGCAGCTCCTTGACAGGGGTCCGAGGGGGCTCTGGAAACACCATATATTTT	CASSSLTGVRGGSGNTIYF
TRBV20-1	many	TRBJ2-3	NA	TGCAGTGCTCGGTCGGCAGGATCAGATACGCAGTATTTT	CSARSAGSDTQYF
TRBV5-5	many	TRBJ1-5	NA	TGTGCCAGCAGCTTGTTGGTGAAGGGAAATCAGCCCCAGCATTTT	CASSLLVKGNQPQHF
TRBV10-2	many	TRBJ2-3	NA	TGCGCCAGCATAGACCTTGGAGCCTCCACAGATACGCAGTATTTT	CASIDLGASTDTQYF
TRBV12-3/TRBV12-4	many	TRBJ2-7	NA	TGTGCCAGCAGTCCGGGCTTCGGGCAGTACTTC	CASSPGFGQYF
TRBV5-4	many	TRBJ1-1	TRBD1	TGTGCCAGCAGTCCGGGACAGCGAGTTATCGCTGAAGCTTTCTTT	CASSPGQRVIAEAFF
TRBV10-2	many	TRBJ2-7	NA	TGCGCCAGCAGTGAAGGGAAAACCTACGAGCAGTACTTC	CASSEGKTYEQYF
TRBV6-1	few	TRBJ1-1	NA	TGTGCCAGCAGTGAAAGGCCTGCAAACACTGAAGCTTTCTTT	CASSERPANTEAFF
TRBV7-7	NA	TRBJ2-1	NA	TGTGCCAGCAGCTTAGACGGGACCTACAACAATGAGCAGTTCTTC	CASSLDGTYNNEQFF
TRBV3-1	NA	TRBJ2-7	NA	TGTGCCAGCAGCCAGGTCCCCACCTACGAGCAGTACTTC	CASSQVPTYEQYF
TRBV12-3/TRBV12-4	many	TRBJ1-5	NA	TGTGCCAGCAGTTCCGGGCGCGGGCCCCAGCATTTT	CASSSGRGPQHF
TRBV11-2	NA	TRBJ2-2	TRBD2	TGTGCCAGCACATCGGTAGCGGGAGCTAACTCAGAGCTGTTTTTT	CASTSVAGANSELFF
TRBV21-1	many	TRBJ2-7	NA	TGTGCCAGCAGCAAATGGACAGCCCAGTTATACGAGCAGTACTTC	CASSKWTAQLYEQYF
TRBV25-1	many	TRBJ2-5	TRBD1	TGTGCCAGTGGGACAGGGGTGGAGACCCAGTACTTC	CASGTGVETQYF
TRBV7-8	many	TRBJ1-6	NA	TGTGCCAGCAACCAAGGGGAACAACTTAATTCACCCCTCCACTTT	CASNQGEQLNSPLHF
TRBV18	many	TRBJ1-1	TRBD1	TGTGCCAGCTCACCACTCATCCAGGGGGCGACTGAAGCTTTCTTT	CASSPLIQGATEAFF
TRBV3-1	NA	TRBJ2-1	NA	TGTGCCAGCAGCCAAGCGGTCGGCAATGAGCAGTTCTTC	CASSQAVGNEQFF
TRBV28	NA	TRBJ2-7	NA	TGTGCCAGCAACCCCTTTTCAGCGGAGACAAGAGGCGAGCAGTACTTC	CASNPFSAETRGEQYF
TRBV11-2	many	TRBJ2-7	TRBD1	TGTGCCAGCAGCTTAGTCCCGGGACAGGGGTCGGGTGAGCAGTACTTC	CASSLVPGQGSGEQYF
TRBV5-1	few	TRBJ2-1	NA	TGCGCCAGCAGCTTGGTCGGGGGAACCTACAATGAGCAGTTCTTC	CASSLVGGTYNEQFF
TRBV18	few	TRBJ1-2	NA	TGTGCCAGCTCATTAAACCGGGACCTTAGCTATGGCTACACCTTC	CASSLNRDLSYGYTF
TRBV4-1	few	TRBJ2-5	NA	TGCGCCAGCAGCCGCACAAAGGAAGGTTTGGGGCGGGATGAGACCCAGTACTTC	CASSRTKEGLGRDETQYF
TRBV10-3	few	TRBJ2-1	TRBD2	TGTGCCATCAGTGAGTCGGGGACTAGCGGGAAGGAGCAGTTCTTC	CAISESGTSGKEQFF
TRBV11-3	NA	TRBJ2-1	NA	TGTGCCAGCAGCTTAGCTGGGGCGGGTGAGCAGTTCTTC	CASSLAGAGEQFF